Shown below are 32 T cell receptor beta chains from a single sample sequenced in a study of blood T cell repertoires in COVID-19. Produced via immunoSEQ multiplex PCR; TCRdb's table is partial and in-frame only. The sample consists of roughly 460,000 clones, roughly 90% of them appearing once. The sequencing sample was made of peripheral blood. All receptors come from a man between 18 and 35 years old with COVID-19, enrolled during active disease.

The chain carries TRBV10-2 and TRBJ2-7; D is possibly TRBD2 (6 bases). The CDR3 is 15 residues long. Looked up from germline, CDR1 is WSHSY and CDR2 is SAAADI. V was pared by 3 bases and J by 2 bases, with 14 bases between. As DNA, the CDR3 is TGCGCCAGCAGTGATACCGGGGGTTTCCCCTACGAGCAGTACTTC. This sequence encodes CASSDTGGFPYEQYF.

The DNA for the CDR3 is TGCGCCAGCACTGGCGGGGGAGTCACAGATACGCAGTATTTT. Protein sequence: CASTGGGVTDTQYF. V usage is TRBV10-2 and J usage is TRBJ2-3, with TRBD2 identical over 7 bases. This CDR3 is built from 14 residues. Per germline, CDR1 WSHSY and CDR2 SAAADI. V lost 7 bases and J lost 2; bases outside the gene matches: 6.

The chain carries TRBV2 and TRBJ2-3; 9 bases align to TRBD2. The germline V gene encodes CDR1 SNHLY and CDR2 FYNNEI. The V gene end was trimmed by 7 bases and the J gene end by 4 bases; junction bases not matched to a gene: 6. The CDR3 spans 14 residues. The CDR3 loop is CASKAGGGADTQYF. CDR3 sequence (DNA): TGTGCCAGCAAAGCGGGGGGCGGGGCAGATACGCAGTATTTT. Full variable domain (rest looked up from reference TRBV2 and TRBJ2-3): EPEVTQTPSHQVTQMGQEVILRCVPISNHLYFYWYRQILGQKVEFLVSFYNNEISEKSEIFDDQFSVERPDGSNFTLKIRSTKLEDSAMYFCASKAGGGADTQYFGPGTRLTVL.

The rearrangement uses TRBV21-1 and TRBJ1-2; the table names TRBD1, a call not compared with the DNA. TRBV21-1 is tagged as a pseudogene. The CDR3 is 14 amino acids. The CDR3 nucleotides read TGTGCCAGCAGCAAAGGAATCGAGGGGGATGGCTACACCTTC. Translated: CASSKGIEGDGYTF.

CDR3 sequence reads: CASSPDRMQETQYF. The CDR3 nucleotides read TGTGCCAGCAGTCCGGACAGAATGCAAGAGACCCAGTACTTC. The rearrangement links TRBV6-2 or TRBV6-3 to TRBJ2-5; possibly TRBD1 for D (6 bases). V was pared by 5 bases and J by 2 bases, with 12 bases between. The CDR3 is 14 amino acids. Germline V gives CDR1 MNHEY, CDR2 SVGEGT.

This clone occurred a few times. CDR3 coding DNA: TGTGCCAGCAGCTACACCGTTGTCAATGAGCAGTTCTTC. Translating it yields CASSYTVVNEQFF. The rearrangement links TRBV14 to TRBJ2-1; D unresolved. From germline, CDR1 is SGHDN and CDR2 FVKESK. The CDR3 has 13 amino acids. V was shortened by 5 bases and J by 6 bases, with 11 bases between the two germline ends. Based on the CDR3 plus reference TRBV14 and TRBJ2-1, the full variable domain is EAGVTQFPSHSVIEKGQTVTLRCDPISGHDNLYWYRRVMGKEIKFLLHFVKESKQDESGMPNNRFLAERTGGTYSTLKVQPAELEDSGVYFCASSYTVVNEQFFGPGTRLTVL.

The chain uses TRBV9 and TRBJ1-1, with D uncertain. The germline gives CDR1 SGDLS, CDR2 YYNGEE. Trimming cost V 0 bases and J 1 base, with 4 bases left between them. The CDR3 length is 13 residues. The CDR3 coding sequence is TGTGCCAGCAGCGTAGCCAGGAACACTGAAGCTTTCTTT. Its protein product is CASSVARNTEAFF.

V usage is TRBV19 and J usage is TRBJ2-7, with 7 bases lining up with TRBD2. Germline CDR1 is LNHDA and CDR2 is SQIVND (reference sequence). V dropped 4 bases and J dropped 3; count of bases not matched to a gene: 3. The CDR3 totals 13 residues. For the CDR3, the DNA is TGTGCCAGTAGTAGGGACTACCTCTACGAGCAGTACTTC. Its protein product is CASSRDYLYEQYF.

This chain links TRBV5-1 with TRBJ2-5; 7 nucleotides match TRBD1. Trimming removed 7 bases from V and 1 base from J; junction bases left unmatched: 7. Germline V gives CDR1 SGHRS, CDR2 YFSETQ. This CDR3 has 14 amino acids. DNA for the CDR3: TGCGCCAGCGGCCGAGGGGGCGTCCAAGAGACCCAGTACTTC. Amino acid sequence: CASGRGGVQETQYF.

Comment on this clone: Other DNA variants within this sample encode the same CDR3. The chain couples TRBV18 to TRBJ2-7, with D perhaps matching TRBD2 (7 bases). The CDR3 is made up of 14 amino acids. Germline V gene sequence: CDR1 KGHSH, CDR2 LQKENI. V gave up 3 bases and J gave up 2 bases, with 11 bases separating them. CDR3 in amino acids: CASSPAGGPYEQYF. As DNA, the CDR3 is TGTGCCAGCTCACCGGCCGGGGGGCCCTACGAGCAGTACTTC.

This clone was observed a few times. The rearrangement links TRBV4-1 to TRBJ1-6; 7 positions agree with TRBD1. V lost 1 base to trimming and J lost 12 bases; unmatched junction nucleotides: 3. The germline V gene encodes CDR1 MGHRA and CDR2 YSYEKL. CDR3 length: 13 amino acids. CDR3 sequence (DNA): TGCGCCAGCAGCCAAGGACAGGGAGGACCCCTCCACTTT. Protein sequence: CASSQGQGGPLHF.

This chain uses TRBV5-5 with TRBJ1-1; D remains ambiguous. Germline V CDR1 and CDR2: SGHKS, YYEKEE (reference sequence). V lost 2 bases, J lost 2 bases, and 13 bases lay in between. The CDR3 consists of 15 residues. The DNA of the CDR3 is TGTGCCAGCAGCTTTGGGCAGATGATCAACACTGAAGCTTTCTTT. Translating it yields CASSFGQMINTEAFF. Looking up the rest from reference TRBV5-5 and TRBJ1-1 gives the full variable domain: DAGVTQSPTHLIKTRGQQVTLRCSPISGHKSVSWYQQVLGQGPQFIFQYYEKEERGRGNFPDRFSARQFPNYSSELNVNALLLGDSALYLCASSFGQMINTEAFFGQGTRLTVV.

The chain recombines TRBV4-2 with TRBJ2-5; TRBD2 matches at 9 bases. The CDR3 is 16 residues long. The V gene end was trimmed by 0 bases and the J gene end by 5 bases; junction bases not matched to a gene: 7. CDR1 LGHNA and CDR2 YNFKEQ come from the germline V gene. The CDR3 nucleotides are TGTGCCAGCAGCCAAGAGTGGGCGGGGGGGCGCGAGACCCAGTACTTC. Protein sequence: CASSQEWAGGRETQYF.

The chain carries TRBV2 and TRBJ2-2, with 10 bases that match TRBD1. The germline gives CDR1 SNHLY, CDR2 FYNNEI. This CDR3 spans 15 amino acids. V dropped 6 bases and J dropped 1; count of bases not matched to a gene: 2. The CDR3 bases are TGTGCCAGCAGCTGGACAGGGGGGAACACCGGGGAGCTGTTTTTT. This sequence encodes CASSWTGGNTGELFF.

This chain joins TRBV7-9 and TRBJ2-2; tentatively, D is TRBD1 (6 bases). The CDR3 extends over 16 amino acids. Germline V gene sequence: CDR1 SEHNR, CDR2 FQNEAQ (reference sequence). V shed 3 bases and J shed 0 bases, with 11 bases lying between them. The CDR3 region is CASSFTDRTNTGELFF. In nucleotides, the CDR3 is TGTGCCAGCAGCTTCACCGACAGGACGAACACCGGGGAGCTGTTTTTT.

The chain is built from TRBV7-9 and TRBJ1-1, with D unclear. Germline V gives CDR1 SEHNR, CDR2 FQNEAQ (reference sequence). The V end lost 1 base, the J end lost 1 base, and 4 bases lay between the germline ends. CDR3 size: 13 residues. The CDR3 region has the DNA TGTGCCAGCAGCTTAGGCAGGAACACTGAAGCTTTCTTT. Its protein product is CASSLGRNTEAFF.

CDR3 loop: CASSQGGARGFSGNTIYF. The CDR3 coding sequence is TGCGCCAGCAGCCAAGGGGGTGCAAGGGGTTTCTCTGGAAACACCATATATTTT. The chain couples TRBV4-1 to TRBJ1-3, with a weak D call TRBD1 (5 bases). The CDR3 consists of 18 residues. V lost 1 base, J lost 0 bases, and 16 bases lay in between. In germline, CDR1 is MGHRA, CDR2 YSYEKL.

J is TRBJ2-6 and V is TRBV7-8; D ambiguous. V dropped 3 bases and J dropped 4 bases, with 16 bases sitting between them. Germline V gives CDR1 SGHVS, CDR2 FQNEAQ. The CDR3 spans 17 residues. CDR3 sequence reads: CASSFTPMAHGANVLTF. In nucleotides, the CDR3 is TGTGCCAGCAGCTTTACCCCGATGGCTCACGGGGCCAACGTCCTGACTTTC.

This clone appeared a few times. V gene TRBV28 combines with J gene TRBJ2-1, with TRBD2 matching over 8 bases. V gave up 4 bases and J gave up 7 bases; unmatched junction bases: 18. The CDR3 extends over 18 amino acids. The germline V gene has CDR1 MDHEN and CDR2 SYDVKM. In DNA, the CDR3 is TGTGCCAGCAGTTCCTCCCCGGGACTAGGGACCTTAGAGAATGAGCAGTTCTTC. It translates to CASSSSPGLGTLENEQFF.

The rearrangement links TRBV7-9 to TRBJ1-6; D call uncertain. V lost 1 base to trimming and J lost 0 bases, with 10 bases between them. The CDR3 has 17 residues. CDR1 and CDR2 from the germline V gene are SEHNR and FQNEAQ (reference sequence). This CDR3 reads CASSLVEGSSYNSPLHF. The CDR3 nucleotides are TGTGCCAGCAGCTTAGTGGAAGGGAGCTCCTATAATTCACCCCTCCACTTT.

The J gene is TRBJ2-3, the V gene TRBV27, with D possibly TRBD2 on 6 matching bases. The CDR3 is made up of 14 amino acids. V lost 7 bases to trimming and J lost 6 bases, with 17 bases between them. Germline CDR1 and CDR2: MNHEY and SMNVEV (reference sequence). CDR3 residues: CASTAWDSRDTQYF. The CDR3 nucleotides read TGTGCCAGCACCGCTTGGGACTCCCGGGATACGCAGTATTTT.

The rearrangement uses TRBV7-9 and TRBJ2-1, with 12 bases that match TRBD2. After removal of 2 bases from V and 7 bases from J, the junction contained 3 bases not matched to a gene. This CDR3 is built from 15 residues. The germline gives CDR1 SEHNR, CDR2 FQNEAQ (reference sequence). CDR3 sequence reads: CASSLLAGGGNEQFF. CDR3 bases: TGTGCCAGCAGCTTACTAGCGGGAGGGGGTAATGAGCAGTTCTTC.

This chain joins TRBV11-2 and TRBJ2-5, with 9 bases that match TRBD1. Trimming took 0 bases from V and 1 from J; bases not matched to a gene: 0. The length of the CDR3 is 15 residues. Germline V gene data show CDR1 as SGHAT and CDR2 as FQNNGV. The CDR3, as DNA: TGTGCCAGCAGCTTAGAGGGACAGGGCCAAGAGACCCAGTACTTC. This gives the protein CASSLEGQGQETQYF.

The chain is built from TRBV19 and TRBJ2-7; D gene ambiguous. This CDR3 has 13 amino acids. Between the trimmed V and J ends, which lost 3 bases and 3 bases, there was a span of 9 bases. Per the germline V gene, CDR1 is LNHDA and CDR2 is SQIVND (reference sequence). Here the CDR3 reads CASSIEADYEQYF. For the CDR3, the DNA is TGTGCCAGTAGTATCGAGGCAGACTACGAGCAGTACTTC. The full variable domain, its missing parts supplied by reference TRBV19 and TRBJ2-7, is DGGITQSPKYLFRKEGQNVTLSCEQNLNHDAMYWYRQDPGQGLRLIYYSQIVNDFQKGDIAEGYSVSREKKESFPLTVTSAQKNPTAFYLCASSIEADYEQYFGPGTRLTVT.

This clone has only one observation. The rearrangement links TRBV5-8 to TRBJ1-1, with D perhaps TRBD1 (6 bases). CDR1 is SGHTS, CDR2 YDEGEE, per germline. The V end was cut by 4 bases, the J end by 5 bases, with 18 bases between. The CDR3 extends over 15 amino acids. CDR3 nucleotide sequence: TGTGCCAGCAGCCACAGTGTGAGGGGGGGAACTGAAGCTTTCTTT. Translated, it gives CASSHSVRGGTEAFF.

V usage is TRBV5-1 and J usage is TRBJ2-7; 10 nucleotides align to TRBD2. Germline loops: CDR1 SGHRS, CDR2 YFSETQ. V lost 0 bases and J lost 5; bases outside the gene matches: 5. The CDR3 consists of 15 residues. CDR3 sequence (DNA): TGCGCCAGCAGCTTGGTAGCGGGAGGTCCCCACGAGCAGTACTTC. Protein sequence: CASSLVAGGPHEQYF.

This clone showed up just once. This sequence joins TRBV27 and TRBJ1-2; D may be TRBD1 (5 bases). V was pared by 5 bases and J by 1 base, with 8 bases between. This CDR3 has 13 amino acids. Germline V CDR1 and CDR2: MNHEY, SMNVEV (reference sequence). This CDR3 is CASSPQVNYGYTF. The CDR3, as DNA: TGTGCCAGCAGTCCACAGGTTAACTATGGCTACACCTTC.

The chain employs TRBV24-1 and TRBJ2-5, with a weak D call TRBD2 (6 bases). The ends were cut back, 4 bases at V and 5 bases at J, with 7 bases in the middle. This CDR3 region has 12 residues. Germline V lookup: CDR1 KGHDR, CDR2 SFDVKD. CDR3 coding DNA: TGTGCCACCAGTGAGGGGACTGAGACCCAGTACTTC. Translated, it gives CATSEGTETQYF.

The V and J genes are TRBV6-5 and TRBJ2-5; D possibly corresponds to TRBD1 (5 bases). Trimming cost V 2 bases and J 1 base, with 11 bases left between them. This CDR3 is 15 amino acids long. Germline CDR1 is MNHEY and CDR2 is SVGAGI. CDR3 loop: CASSYLGATQETQYF. DNA of the CDR3: TGTGCCAGCAGTTACCTAGGGGCCACCCAAGAGACCCAGTACTTC.

The chain has TRBV10-3 and TRBJ2-7; 8 positions match TRBD1. The CDR3 contains 14 residues. After removal of 5 bases from V and 3 bases from J, the junction contained 6 bases not matched to a gene. Germline V gene data show CDR1 as ENHRY and CDR2 as SYGVKD. CDR3 protein: CAISSGQAIYEQYF. CDR3 in DNA: TGTGCCATCAGTTCGGGACAGGCCATCTACGAGCAGTACTTC.

V and J are TRBV19 and TRBJ1-1; no clear D. Germline V gene sequence: CDR1 LNHDA, CDR2 SQIVND (reference sequence). The CDR3 is 14 residues long. Between the trimmed V and J ends, which lost 7 bases and 0 bases, there was a span of 12 bases. DNA for the CDR3: TGTGCCAGTACTCATACCGGGGTGAACACTGAAGCTTTCTTT. Protein product: CASTHTGVNTEAFF.

The chain is built from TRBV27 and TRBJ2-1, with no clear D. Trimming took off 5 bases at V and 4 bases at J, with 6 bases between the two ends. CDR3 length equals 12 residues. Germline V gene sequence: CDR1 MNHEY, CDR2 SMNVEV (reference sequence). CDR3 in DNA: TGTGCCAGCAGTCCCCGTTACAATGAGCAGTTCTTC. This encodes CASSPRYNEQFF.